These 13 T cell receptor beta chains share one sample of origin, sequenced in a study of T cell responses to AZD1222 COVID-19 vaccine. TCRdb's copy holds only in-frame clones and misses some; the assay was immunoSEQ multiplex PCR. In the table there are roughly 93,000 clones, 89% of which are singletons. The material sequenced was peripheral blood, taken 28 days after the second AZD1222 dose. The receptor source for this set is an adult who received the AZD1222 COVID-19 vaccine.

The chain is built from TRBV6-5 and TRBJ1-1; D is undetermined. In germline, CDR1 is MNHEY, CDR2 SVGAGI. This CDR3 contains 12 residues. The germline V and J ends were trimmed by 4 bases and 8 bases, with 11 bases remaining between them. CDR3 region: CASSSPAGEAFF. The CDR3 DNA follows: TGTGCCAGCAGTTCCCCGGCGGGCGAAGCTTTCTTT.

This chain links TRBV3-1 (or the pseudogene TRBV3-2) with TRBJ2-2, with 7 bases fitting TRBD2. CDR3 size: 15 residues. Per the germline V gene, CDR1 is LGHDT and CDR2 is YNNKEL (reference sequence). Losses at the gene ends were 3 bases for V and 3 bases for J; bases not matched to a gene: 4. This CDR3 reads CASSHYLADTGELFF. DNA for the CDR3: TGTGCCAGCAGCCACTATCTAGCGGACACCGGGGAGCTGTTTTTT.

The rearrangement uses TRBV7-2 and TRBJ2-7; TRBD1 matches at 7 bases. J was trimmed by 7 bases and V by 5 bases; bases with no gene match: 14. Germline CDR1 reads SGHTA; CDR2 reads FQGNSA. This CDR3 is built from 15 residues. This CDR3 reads CASSPLRGRAGEQYF. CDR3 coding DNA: TGTGCCAGCAGCCCCCTTAGGGGGCGAGCCGGAGAGCAGTACTTC.

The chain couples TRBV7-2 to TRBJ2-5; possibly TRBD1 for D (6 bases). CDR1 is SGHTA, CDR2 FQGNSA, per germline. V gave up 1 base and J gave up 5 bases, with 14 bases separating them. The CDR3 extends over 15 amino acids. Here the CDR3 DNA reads TGTGCCAGCAGCTTAGAATTCAGGGGCTGGGAGACCCAGTACTTC. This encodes CASSLEFRGWETQYF.

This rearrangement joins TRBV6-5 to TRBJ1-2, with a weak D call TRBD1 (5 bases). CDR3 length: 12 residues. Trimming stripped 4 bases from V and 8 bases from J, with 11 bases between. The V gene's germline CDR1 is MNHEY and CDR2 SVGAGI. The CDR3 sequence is CASSFPAGGYTF. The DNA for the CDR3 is TGTGCCAGCAGTTTTCCGGCAGGGGGCTACACCTTC.

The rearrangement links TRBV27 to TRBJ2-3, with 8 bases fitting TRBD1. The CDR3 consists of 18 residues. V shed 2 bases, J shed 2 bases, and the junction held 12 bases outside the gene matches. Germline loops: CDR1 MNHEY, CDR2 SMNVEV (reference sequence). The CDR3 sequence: CASSLLPFTGGDTDTQYF. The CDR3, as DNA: TGTGCCAGCAGTTTACTCCCCTTCACAGGGGGTGACACAGATACGCAGTATTTT.

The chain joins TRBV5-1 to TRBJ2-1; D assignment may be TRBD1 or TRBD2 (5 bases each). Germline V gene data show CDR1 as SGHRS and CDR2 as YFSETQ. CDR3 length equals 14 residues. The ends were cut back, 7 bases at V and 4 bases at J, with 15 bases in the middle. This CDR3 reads CASFEGIVYNEQFF. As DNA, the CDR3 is TGCGCCAGCTTCGAGGGGATCGTTTACAATGAGCAGTTCTTC.

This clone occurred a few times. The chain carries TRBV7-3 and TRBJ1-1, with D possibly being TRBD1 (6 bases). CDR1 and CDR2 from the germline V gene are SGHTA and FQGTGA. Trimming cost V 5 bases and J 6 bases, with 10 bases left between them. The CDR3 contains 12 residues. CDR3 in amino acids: CASSTRTAEAFF. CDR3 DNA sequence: TGTGCCAGCAGCACCCGGACAGCTGAAGCTTTCTTT.

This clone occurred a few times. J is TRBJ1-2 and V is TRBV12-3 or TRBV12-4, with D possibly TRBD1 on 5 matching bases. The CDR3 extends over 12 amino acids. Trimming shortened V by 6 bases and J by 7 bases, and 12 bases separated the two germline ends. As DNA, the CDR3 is TGTGCCAGCAGGCGAGGGGACCCTGGCTACACCTTC. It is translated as CASRRGDPGYTF.

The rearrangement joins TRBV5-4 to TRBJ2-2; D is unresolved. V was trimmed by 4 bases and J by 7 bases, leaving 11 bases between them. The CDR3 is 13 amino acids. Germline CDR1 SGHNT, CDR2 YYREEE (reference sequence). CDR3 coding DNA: TGTGCCAGCAGCCCGGCCGGCAGCGGGGAGCTGTTTTTT. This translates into CASSPAGSGELFF.

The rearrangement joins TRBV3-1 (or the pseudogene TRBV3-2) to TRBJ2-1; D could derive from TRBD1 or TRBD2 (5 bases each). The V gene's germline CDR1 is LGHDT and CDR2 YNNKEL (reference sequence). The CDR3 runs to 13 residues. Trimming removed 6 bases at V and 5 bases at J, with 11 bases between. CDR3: CASRRDLNNEQFF. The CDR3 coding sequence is TGTGCCAGCAGGAGGGACCTTAACAATGAGCAGTTCTTC.

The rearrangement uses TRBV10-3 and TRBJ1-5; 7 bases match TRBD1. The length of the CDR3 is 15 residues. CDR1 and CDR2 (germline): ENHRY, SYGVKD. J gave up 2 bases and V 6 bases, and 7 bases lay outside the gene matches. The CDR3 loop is CAIRDGGQGNQPQHF. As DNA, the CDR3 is TGTGCCATCAGAGACGGTGGACAGGGCAATCAGCCCCAGCATTTT.

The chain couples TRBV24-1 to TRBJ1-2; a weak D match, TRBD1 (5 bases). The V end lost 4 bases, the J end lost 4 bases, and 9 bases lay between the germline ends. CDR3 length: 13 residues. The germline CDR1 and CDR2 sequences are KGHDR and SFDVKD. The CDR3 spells CATSDGQAYGYTF. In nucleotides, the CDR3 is TGTGCCACCAGTGACGGACAAGCCTATGGCTACACCTTC.